This TCR beta chain was recorded in a study of vaccination and CD4 T cells after COVID-19. Study-level information: Overlapping peptides covering the spike proteins of SARS-CoV-2, HCoV-NL63, HCoV-OC43 and HCoV-229E were added to stimulate cells. Control cultures were supplied with a CEFX pool, an HIV-1 Nef pool, or no peptide at all. Study-level findings and limits: For convalescent patients, 304 of the 307 vaccine-specific clones analyzed were classified as spike mono-reactive.

The sample's treatment: approximately 9-day PBMC culture with coronavirus spike peptide pools or control peptides (ViraFEST assay). Collection of the unexposed donor's CD4+ T cells took place before the COVID-19 pandemic (2011-2018). Probes of unexposed-donor CD4+ T cells used SARS-CoV-2 S/N and four cold-coronavirus spikes (cells permitting). For this clonotype: Antigen: not known.

The Oncomine TCR Beta short-read assay sequenced DNA from cultured CD4+ T cells. Extraction of genomic DNA was performed on cultured CD4+ T cells. TCRdb reprocessed the PCR reads via MiXCR and lists one record per CDR3 protein. The sample comprises almost 9,500 distinct CDR3 sequences, 30% to 40% of which are singletons, and approximately 24% rests with the top ten. This CDR3 has 13 amino acids. V lost 3 bases, J lost 3 bases, and 9 bases lay in between. The germline V gene encodes CDR1 MNHEY and CDR2 SMNVEV (reference sequence). Sequenced material: CD4+ T cells from blood, cultured in vitro. The TCR comes from a human donor in good health. This chain links TRBV27 with TRBJ2-7; D gene uncertain. CDR3 sequence reads: CASSFSVVYEQYF. The DNA for the CDR3 is TGTGCCAGCAGTTTCTCAGTCGTCTACGAGCAGTACTTC.